Presented here are 5 T cell receptor beta chains from one specimen sequenced in a study of cytomegalovirus exposure and HLA in healthy donors. Amplification used 60 Vbeta primers and 13 Jbeta primers. The protocol was immunoSEQ multiplex PCR, while the TCRdb copy is restricted to in-frame clones and leaves out a portion. The table has about 130,000 clones, 15% to 20% seen once. The specimen was PBMCs. The receptor set was obtained from a female donor in good health and CMV-seropositive.

This clone was observed a few times. V is TRBV7-2 and J is TRBJ2-1; 11 nucleotides agree with TRBD2. This CDR3 spans 15 amino acids. CDR1 SGHTA and CDR2 FQGNSA come from the germline V gene. V dropped 5 bases and J dropped 2; count of bases not matched to a gene: 2. CDR3 DNA sequence: TGTGCCAGCAGCCGACTAGCGGGGCCCTACAATGAGCAGTTCTTC. It codes for CASSRLAGPYNEQFF.

This clone appeared a few times. The chain joins TRBV4-1 to TRBJ1-2; TRBD1 is a possible D gene (6 bases). Germline values: CDR1 MGHRA, CDR2 YSYEKL. V gave up 4 bases and J gave up 0 bases, with 12 bases separating them. The CDR3 totals 15 residues. The CDR3 nucleotides read TGCGCCAGCAGCCTATTGGACAGAACTAACTATGGCTACACCTTC. Protein sequence: CASSLLDRTNYGYTF.

This clone was observed a few times. The chain carries TRBV4-1 and TRBJ1-5; D is undetermined. Germline assignment: CDR1 MGHRA and CDR2 YSYEKL. V was cut by 1 base and J by 7 bases, with 11 bases left in between. CDR3 length equals 14 residues. The CDR3 coding sequence is TGCGCCAGCAGCCAAGGCTCCCTATACCAGCCCCAGCATTTT. Translated: CASSQGSLYQPQHF.

V and J are TRBV6-5 and TRBJ1-4; D unclear. Germline CDR1 and CDR2: MNHEY and SVGAGI. V was shortened by 6 bases and J by 4 bases, with 12 bases between the two germline ends. This CDR3 has 14 residues. The CDR3 reads CASSPRQDNEKLFF. The CDR3 nucleotides read TGTGCCAGCAGCCCTCGACAAGATAATGAAAAACTGTTTTTT.

This rearrangement joins TRBV2 to TRBJ1-1, with 7 bases matching TRBD1. The CDR3 sequence is 14 residues long. J gave up 1 base and V 5 bases, and 4 bases lay outside the gene matches. The germline V gene encodes CDR1 SNHLY and CDR2 FYNNEI. CDR3 loop: CASSKGTANTEAFF. The CDR3 DNA is TGTGCCAGCAGTAAAGGGACAGCGAACACTGAAGCTTTCTTT.